This T cell receptor (beta chain) originates from a study of T cell changes during pregnancy in multiple sclerosis. Assay used: immunoSEQ multiplex PCR; TCRdb lists only in-frame clones, some missing. The sample consists of about 89,000 clones, approximately 94% of them appearing once. The receptor comes from a female donor with multiple sclerosis, enrolled in a pregnancy study. The specimen was peripheral blood, collected in the third trimester of pregnancy.

CDR3 region: CASSPPQGRSEQFF. The CDR3 DNA sequence: TGTGCCAGCAGCCCACCCCAGGGGCGGAGTGAGCAGTTCTTC. The chain links TRBV5-6 to TRBJ2-1; D possibly corresponds to TRBD1 (6 bases). The CDR3 runs to 14 residues. Germline assignment: CDR1 SGHDT and CDR2 YYEEEE. Trimming left V 4 bases short and J 9 bases short, with 17 bases between. Variable domain in full (rest from reference TRBV5-6 and TRBJ2-1): DAGVTQSPTHLIKTRGQQVTLRCSPKSGHDTVSWYQQALGQGPQFIFQYYEEEERQRGNFPDRFSGHQFPNYSSELNVNALLLGDSALYLCASSPPQGRSEQFFGPGTRLTVL.